A single sample gave rise to the 23 T cell receptor beta chains below, sequenced in a study of T-cell memory formation after mild COVID-19. TCRdb reprocessed the 5' RACE reads with MiXCR, giving one entry per CDR3 protein. Among approximately 190,000 distinct CDR3 sequences listed, approximately 16% were seen once. Sequenced input: PBMCs or a T cell subset sorted from them (not recorded which). Receptors were obtained from an adult woman who had mild COVID-19 (a few samples of this study predate the infection). Cell type and time point are not known.

The sample holds a few counts of this clonotype. The CDR3 spells CATSETGTRTNEQFF. The CDR3 coding sequence is TGTGCCACCAGTGAGACCGGGACTAGAACCAATGAGCAGTTCTTC. V usage is TRBV24-1 and J usage is TRBJ2-1; 8 positions agree with TRBD2. Germline CDR1 KGHDR, CDR2 SFDVKD. With 4 bases clipped from V and 6 bases from J, the junction kept 7 bases outside the gene matches. The CDR3 contains 15 residues.

The chain carries TRBV18 and TRBJ1-2; tentative D call: TRBD1 (6 bases). Between the trimmed V and J ends, which lost 3 bases and 7 bases, there was a span of 33 bases. The germline gives CDR1 KGHSH, CDR2 LQKENI. The CDR3 covers 20 residues. CDR3 in DNA: TGTGCCAGCTCACCTCCTCCCTCCGGACAGCTACAAAGCCCTGGGGGTGGCTACACCTTC. It yields the protein CASSPPPSGQLQSPGGGYTF.

This clonotype has only a few counts. J is TRBJ2-2 and V is TRBV7-9; the D is unclear. V lost 10 bases, J lost 0 bases, and 12 bases lay in between. Per the germline V gene, CDR1 is SEHNR and CDR2 is FQNEAQ (reference sequence). The CDR3 length is 14 residues. CDR3: CANSAGSNTGELFF. In nucleotides, the CDR3 is TGTGCCAACTCGGCAGGCTCGAACACCGGGGAGCTGTTTTTT.

The rearrangement joins TRBV5-1 to TRBJ2-2, with D hard to call. Per germline, CDR1 SGHRS and CDR2 YFSETQ. CDR3 length: 15 amino acids. V lost 0 bases and J lost 5, with 11 bases in between. The CDR3 protein is CASSLDPSRTGELFF. CDR3 coding DNA: TGCGCCAGCAGCTTGGACCCAAGCAGGACCGGGGAGCTGTTTTTT.

This chain connects TRBV6-5 to TRBJ1-2, with D hard to call. This CDR3 spans 14 amino acids. The ends were cut back, 2 bases at V and 4 bases at J, with 11 bases in the middle. CDR1 and CDR2 from the germline V gene are MNHEY and SVGAGI. The CDR3 protein is CASSYQSTSYGYTF. In DNA form, the CDR3 reads TGTGCCAGCAGTTACCAGTCTACTAGCTATGGCTACACCTTC.

In its sample, this clonotype was seen once. The chain is built from TRBV30 and TRBJ2-3, with 9 bases identical to TRBD2. The V segment lost 2 bases and the J segment 5 bases; nucleotides outside the gene matches: 2. CDR3 length: 13 residues. Germline V CDR1 and CDR2: GTSNPN, SVGIG (reference sequence). The CDR3 reads CAWSLAGKDTQYF. CDR3 nucleotide sequence: TGTGCCTGGAGTCTAGCGGGAAAAGATACGCAGTATTTT.

This clonotype was counted between two and nine times. The chain couples TRBV5-1 to TRBJ2-7, with 7 bases matching TRBD1. There are 14 residues in the CDR3. Germline CDR1 reads SGHRS; CDR2 reads YFSETQ. Trimming removed 6 bases from V and 0 bases from J; junction bases left unmatched: 6. DNA for the CDR3: TGCGCCAGCACCAGACAGGGTTACTCCTACGAGCAGTACTTC. Translating it yields CASTRQGYSYEQYF.

J is TRBJ1-1 and V is TRBV14; weak D call: TRBD1 (5 bases). The CDR3 is made up of 13 amino acids. Germline lookup yields CDR1 SGHDN and CDR2 FVKESK. Between the trimmed V and J ends, which lost 3 bases and 7 bases, there was a span of 12 bases. The CDR3 loop is CASSQHRGGEAFF. The CDR3 nucleotides read TGTGCCAGCAGCCAGCATCGGGGGGGTGAAGCTTTCTTT. Drawing the rest from reference TRBV14 and TRBJ1-1, the complete variable domain is EAGVTQFPSHSVIEKGQTVTLRCDPISGHDNLYWYRRVMGKEIKFLLHFVKESKQDESGMPNNRFLAERTGGTYSTLKVQPAELEDSGVYFCASSQHRGGEAFFGQGTRLTVV.

There are a few counts of this clonotype. The rearrangement uses TRBV3-1 and TRBJ1-2; 8 bases map to TRBD1. V gave up 7 bases and J gave up 6 bases; unmatched junction bases: 4. Germline CDR1 reads LGHDT; CDR2 reads YNNKEL (reference sequence). This CDR3 is 12 amino acids long. Written as DNA, the CDR3 is TGTGCCAGCAAAACAGGGGGAGATGGCTACACCTTC. Amino acid sequence: CASKTGGDGYTF.

This clonotype was seen a few times. The gene calls are TRBV15 and TRBJ2-3; D gene uncertain. The CDR3 spans 16 residues. From germline, CDR1 is LNHNV and CDR2 YYDKDF (reference sequence). V was pared by 0 bases and J by 4 bases, with 14 bases between. The CDR3 spells CATSRDRTHRADTQYF. The CDR3 DNA sequence: TGTGCCACCAGCAGAGACAGGACCCATCGAGCAGATACGCAGTATTTT.

This chain links TRBV4-3 with TRBJ1-1, with D perhaps matching TRBD1 (5 bases). V was shortened by 1 base and J by 0 bases, with 12 bases between the two germline ends. This CDR3 region has 16 residues. Germline-derived CDR1 and CDR2 are LGHNA and YSLEER. The DNA of the CDR3 is TGCGCCAGCAGCCAAGGTATCCTGACAGTGAACACTGAAGCTTTCTTT. Residues: CASSQGILTVNTEAFF.

CDR3 sequence (DNA): TGTGCCAGCAGCTTAGAGTACACAGATACGCAGTATTTT. Its protein product is CASSLEYTDTQYF. The chain links TRBV7-6 to TRBJ2-3, with no clear D. Germline assignment: CDR1 SGHVS and CDR2 FNYEAQ. The CDR3 length is 13 residues. Trimming cost V 1 base and J 2 bases, with 4 bases left between them.

The V gene is TRBV6-1, the J gene TRBJ2-2, with 8 positions matching TRBD2. CDR3 length: 18 residues. The V segment lost 5 bases and the J segment 6 bases; nucleotides outside the gene matches: 17. Germline V gene sequence: CDR1 MNHNS, CDR2 SASEGT. The CDR3 DNA reads as TGTGCCAGCAGTATAGTCTCTCTGGCGGGGGGCAAGGCCGGGGAGCTGTTTTTT. Residues: CASSIVSLAGGKAGELFF.

The V gene is TRBV5-4, the J gene TRBJ1-2, with 9 bases fitting TRBD1. This CDR3 comprises 15 residues. The trim removed 4 bases at V and 4 bases at J, leaving 8 bases unmatched. Germline lookup yields CDR1 SGHNT and CDR2 YYREEE (reference sequence). CDR3 bases: TGTGCCAGCAGCGCAAACAGGGGGCTCGGCTATGGCTACACCTTC. Encoded protein: CASSANRGLGYGYTF.

The table lists this clonotype with a few counts. The rearrangement uses TRBV5-4 and TRBJ2-7, with D unresolved. V dropped 4 bases and J dropped 0 bases, with 17 bases sitting between them. CDR1 and CDR2 (germline): SGHNT, YYREEE (reference sequence). The CDR3 spans 16 residues. The CDR3 DNA is TGTGCCAGCAGCCGTCTCTCGGTCGGAAGCTCCTACGAGCAGTACTTC. Translated: CASSRLSVGSSYEQYF.

The chain has TRBV24-1 and TRBJ2-3; perhaps TRBD1 as D (6 bases). Germline values: CDR1 KGHDR, CDR2 SFDVKD. V was clipped by 5 bases and J by 3 bases, with 14 bases between them. CDR3 length: 15 residues. DNA for the CDR3: TGTGCCACCAGTGTTTCGACAGGCTGGACAGATACGCAGTATTTT. Encoded protein: CATSVSTGWTDTQYF.

In this sample, this clonotype turned up once. V is TRBV11-2 and J is TRBJ2-7; D gene ambiguous. CDR1 SGHAT and CDR2 FQNNGV come from the germline V gene. V lost 0 bases, J lost 6 bases, and 15 bases lay in between. This CDR3 has 15 amino acids. The CDR3 coding sequence is TGTGCCAGCAGCTTAGAAAGGGCCAAGGGCCTCGAGCAGTACTTC. It is translated as CASSLERAKGLEQYF. The variable domain in full, completed from reference TRBV11-2 and TRBJ2-7, reads EAGVAQSPRYKIIEKRQSVAFWCNPISGHATLYWYQQILGQGPKLLIQFQNNGVVDDSQLPKDRFSAERLKGVDSTLKIQPAKLEDSAVYLCASSLERAKGLEQYFGPGTRLTVT.

The chain couples TRBV5-1 to TRBJ1-2; 7 bases are a match to TRBD1. Germline V gene sequence: CDR1 SGHRS, CDR2 YFSETQ. The CDR3 has 16 amino acids. V was clipped by 0 bases and J by 5 bases; unmatched bases: 10. CDR3 loop: CASSLEQGPLGYGYTF. In nucleotides, the CDR3 is TGCGCCAGCAGCTTGGAACAGGGGCCCCTCGGATATGGCTACACCTTC.

V gene TRBV3-1 combines with J gene TRBJ1-1; a possible D gene is TRBD1 (5 bases). CDR3 length equals 15 residues. CDR1 is LGHDT and CDR2 is YNNKEL in the germline V gene (reference sequence). Trimming left V 4 bases short and J 2 bases short, with 14 bases between. CDR3 sequence reads: CASSPSGGGNTEAFF. Here the CDR3 DNA reads TGTGCCAGCAGCCCCTCTGGGGGAGGAAACACTGAAGCTTTCTTT.

A few counts support this clonotype. J is TRBJ2-2 and V is TRBV2; 10 bases match TRBD1. Germline CDR1 and CDR2: SNHLY and FYNNEI. V lost 6 bases, J lost 7 bases, and 17 bases stayed unmatched. This CDR3 comprises 18 residues. This chain's CDR3 is CASSPGQGTTSGGGELFF. The CDR3 DNA reads TGTGCCAGCAGCCCGGGACAGGGGACTACTAGCGGCGGCGGGGAGCTGTTTTTT.

The table lists this clonotype with a few counts. This chain links TRBV12-3 or TRBV12-4 with TRBJ2-7; TRBD1 matches at 8 bases. The ends lost 5 bases at V and 2 bases at J; junction bases unmatched: 8. The CDR3 length is 15 residues. The CDR3 nucleotides read TGTGCCAGCAGTGATGCCGGGACAGGCGCCTACGAGCAGTACTTC. Residues: CASSDAGTGAYEQYF.

This clonotype was picked up a small number of times. The CDR3 loop reads CASSRGGGGETQYF. CDR3 sequence (DNA): TGTGCCAGCTCACGCGGAGGGGGAGGAGAGACCCAGTACTTC. V gene TRBV18 combines with J gene TRBJ2-5; D possibly matches TRBD1 or TRBD2 (6 bases each). CDR1 is KGHSH and CDR2 is LQKENI in the germline V gene. The CDR3 length is 14 residues. Trimming cost V 4 bases and J 4 bases, with 13 bases left between them.

The chain is built from TRBV6-2 or TRBV6-3 and TRBJ2-3; D unclear. The CDR3 is 14 amino acids. CDR1 MNHEY and CDR2 SVGEGT come from the germline V gene. V lost 3 bases to trimming and J lost 2 bases, with 9 bases between them. CDR3 loop: CASSYSTFTDTQYF. CDR3 in DNA: TGTGCCAGCAGTTATTCGACATTCACAGATACGCAGTATTTT.